This TCR beta chain was documented in a study of radiation and T cells in renal cell carcinoma. The wider study: Nephrectomy followed 15 Gy stereotactic body radiation by 4 weeks.

This CDR3 is built from 14 residues. Deletions cut 4 bases from V and 0 bases from J, with 7 bases between. Germline CDR1 reads LNHDA; CDR2 reads SQIVND (reference sequence). As for time point: blood 2 weeks post-SBRT. Treatment noted: 15 Gy SBRT to primary tumor, nephrectomy 4 weeks later. Clear cell pathology was present in this patient's renal cell carcinoma. Notes on the study in general: Pretreatment tumor biopsies were lacking, so baseline clonotypes are unknown. From baseline, blood top tumor clonotypes peaked at 2 weeks post-radiation.

Method: immunoSEQ multiplex PCR; TCRdb's copy keeps in-frame clones and lacks some. The sample shows approximately 120,000 clones, approximately 85% of them seen only once. This clone was seen more than once but under ten times. Antigen: not known. The receptor comes from a man in his fifties with renal cell carcinoma. The sample here was blood, taken from a patient whose treatment included radiotherapy and nephrectomy. The chain has TRBV19 and TRBJ1-5; D is ambiguous. The chain's CDR3 is CASSRSGSNQPQHF. CDR3 sequence (DNA): TGTGCCAGTAGTAGATCAGGTAGCAATCAGCCCCAGCATTTT. The full variable domain, completed using reference TRBV19 and TRBJ1-5, is DGGITQSPKYLFRKEGQNVTLSCEQNLNHDAMYWYRQDPGQGLRLIYYSQIVNDFQKGDIAEGYSVSREKKESFPLTVTSAQKNPTAFYLCASSRSGSNQPQHFGDGTRLSIL.